This TCR beta chain was recovered during a study of identical twins. Study observations and caveats: Insertion counts were lower in abundant cord blood beta clonotypes, a trend that memory repertoires did not show. Zero-insertion results could be subject to partial confounding by invariant MAIT and iNKT cells.

Note on this clonotype: Its antigen is not identified.

The J segment lost 5 bases and the V segment lost 4 bases, leaving 8 bases of the junction unmatched. The CDR3 is made up of 15 amino acids. Germline CDR1 reads SGDLS; CDR2 reads YYNGEE. MiXCR, run by TCRdb on the 5' RACE reads, gives a single entry per CDR3 protein. The data contain roughly 200,000 distinct CDR3 sequences, roughly 15% of them singletons. This same sample was also part of a study on T cells expressing NK-cell markers. As reported in that work: What restricted sorting to alpha-beta TCR T cells in several experiments was an anti-gamma-delta TCR antibody. The CD3+CD56-NKG2C+ fraction of four donors was likewise dominated by these clonotypes.

The genes are TRBV9 and TRBJ2-3; 9 bases align to TRBD2. The sequence came from a woman in her late teens or twenties in good health. The sample was CD8+ T cells sorted from blood. CDR3 nucleotide sequence: TGTGCCAGCAGCATCTCCGGGACTAGCCAAGATACGCAGTATTTT. Its protein product is CASSISGTSQDTQYF.